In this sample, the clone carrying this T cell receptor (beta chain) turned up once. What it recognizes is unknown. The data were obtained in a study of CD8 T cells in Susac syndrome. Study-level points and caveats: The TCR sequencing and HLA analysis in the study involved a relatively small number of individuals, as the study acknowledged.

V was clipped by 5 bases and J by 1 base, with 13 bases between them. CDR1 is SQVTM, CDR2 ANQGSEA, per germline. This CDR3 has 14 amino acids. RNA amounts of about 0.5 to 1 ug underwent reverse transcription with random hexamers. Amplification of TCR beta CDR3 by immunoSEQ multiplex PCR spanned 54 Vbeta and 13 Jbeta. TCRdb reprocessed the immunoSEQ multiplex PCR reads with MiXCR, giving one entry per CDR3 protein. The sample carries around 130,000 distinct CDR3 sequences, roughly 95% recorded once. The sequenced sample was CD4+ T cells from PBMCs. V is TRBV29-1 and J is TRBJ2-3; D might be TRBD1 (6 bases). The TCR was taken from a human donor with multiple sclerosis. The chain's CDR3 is CSVSTGSGTDTQYF. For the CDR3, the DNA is TGCAGCGTTAGTACAGGGTCTGGCACAGATACGCAGTATTTT.